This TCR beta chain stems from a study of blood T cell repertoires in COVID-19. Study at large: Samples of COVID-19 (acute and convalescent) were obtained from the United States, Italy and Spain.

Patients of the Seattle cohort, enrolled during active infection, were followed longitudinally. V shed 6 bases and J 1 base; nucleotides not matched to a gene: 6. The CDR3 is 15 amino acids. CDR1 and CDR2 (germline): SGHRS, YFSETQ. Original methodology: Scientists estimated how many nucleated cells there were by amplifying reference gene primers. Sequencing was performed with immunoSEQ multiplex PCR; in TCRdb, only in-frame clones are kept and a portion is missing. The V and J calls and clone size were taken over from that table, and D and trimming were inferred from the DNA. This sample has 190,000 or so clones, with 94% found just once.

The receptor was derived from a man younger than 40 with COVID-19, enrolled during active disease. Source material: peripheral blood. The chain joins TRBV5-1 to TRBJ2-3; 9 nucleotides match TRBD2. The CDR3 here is CASTLKRGGTDTQYF. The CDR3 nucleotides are TGCGCCAGCACCCTCAAGCGGGGGGGCACAGATACGCAGTATTTT.